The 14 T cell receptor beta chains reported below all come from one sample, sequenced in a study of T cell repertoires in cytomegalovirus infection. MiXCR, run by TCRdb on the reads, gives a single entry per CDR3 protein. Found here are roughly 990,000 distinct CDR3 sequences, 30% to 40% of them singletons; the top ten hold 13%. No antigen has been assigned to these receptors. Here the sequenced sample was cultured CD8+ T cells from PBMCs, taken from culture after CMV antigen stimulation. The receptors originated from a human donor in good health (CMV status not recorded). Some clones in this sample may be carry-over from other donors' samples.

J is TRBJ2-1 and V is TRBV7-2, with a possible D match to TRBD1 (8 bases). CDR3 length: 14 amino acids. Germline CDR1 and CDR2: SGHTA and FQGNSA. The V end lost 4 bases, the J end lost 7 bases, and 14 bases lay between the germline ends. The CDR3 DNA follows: TGTGCCAGCAGCTGGACAGGGAGGGATAATGAGCAGTTCTTC. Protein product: CASSWTGRDNEQFF.

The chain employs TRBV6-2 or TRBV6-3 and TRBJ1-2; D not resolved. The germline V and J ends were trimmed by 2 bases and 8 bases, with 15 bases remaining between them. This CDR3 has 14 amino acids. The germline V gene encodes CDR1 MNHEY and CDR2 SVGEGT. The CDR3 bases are TGTGCCAGCAGTTACGTGGGCGCAGAACACGGCTACACCTTC. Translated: CASSYVGAEHGYTF.

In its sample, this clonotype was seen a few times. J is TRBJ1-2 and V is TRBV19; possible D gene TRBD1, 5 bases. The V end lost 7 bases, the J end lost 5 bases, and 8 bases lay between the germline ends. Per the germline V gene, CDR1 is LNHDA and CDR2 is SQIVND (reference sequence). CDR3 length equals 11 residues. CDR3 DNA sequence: TGTGCCAGTACGCAGGGATATGGCTACACCTTC. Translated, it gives CASTQGYGYTF.

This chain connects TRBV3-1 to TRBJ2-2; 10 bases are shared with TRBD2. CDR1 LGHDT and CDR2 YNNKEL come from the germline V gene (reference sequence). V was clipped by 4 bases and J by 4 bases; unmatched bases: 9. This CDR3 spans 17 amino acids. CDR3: CASSLALSGGPTGELFF. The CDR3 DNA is TGTGCCAGCAGCCTAGCCCTTAGCGGGGGGCCCACCGGGGAGCTGTTTTTT.

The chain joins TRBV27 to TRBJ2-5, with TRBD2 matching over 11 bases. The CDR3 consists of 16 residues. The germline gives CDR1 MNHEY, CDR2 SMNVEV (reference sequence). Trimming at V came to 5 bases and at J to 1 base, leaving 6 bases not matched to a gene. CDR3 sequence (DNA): TGTGCCAGCAGTCTACTAGCGGGAGCTTTCCAAGAGACCCAGTACTTC. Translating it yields CASSLLAGAFQETQYF.

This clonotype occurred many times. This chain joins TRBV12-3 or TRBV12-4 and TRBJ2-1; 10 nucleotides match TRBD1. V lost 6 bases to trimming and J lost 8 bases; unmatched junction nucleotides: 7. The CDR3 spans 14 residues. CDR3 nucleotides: TGTGCCAGCAGAAGACAGGGGGCCTGGGATGAGCAGTTCTTC. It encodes CASRRQGAWDEQFF.

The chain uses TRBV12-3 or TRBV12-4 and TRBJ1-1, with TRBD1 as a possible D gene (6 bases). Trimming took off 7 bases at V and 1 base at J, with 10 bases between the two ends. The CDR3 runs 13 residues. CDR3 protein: CASIGDTNTEAFF. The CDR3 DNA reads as TGTGCCAGCATCGGGGACACGAACACTGAAGCTTTCTTT.

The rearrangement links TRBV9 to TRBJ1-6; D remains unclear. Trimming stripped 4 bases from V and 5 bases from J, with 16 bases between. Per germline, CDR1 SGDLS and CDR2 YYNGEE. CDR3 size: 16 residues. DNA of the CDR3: TGTGCCAGCAGCCGATTCTCGGAGCCTAATAATTCACCCCTCCACTTT. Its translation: CASSRFSEPNNSPLHF.

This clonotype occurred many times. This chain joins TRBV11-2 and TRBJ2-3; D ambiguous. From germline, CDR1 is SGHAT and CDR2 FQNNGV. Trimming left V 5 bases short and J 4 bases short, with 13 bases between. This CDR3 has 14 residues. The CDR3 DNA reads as TGTGCCAGCAGCCAGCTAGTGGGCGCAGATACGCAGTATTTT. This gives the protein CASSQLVGADTQYF.

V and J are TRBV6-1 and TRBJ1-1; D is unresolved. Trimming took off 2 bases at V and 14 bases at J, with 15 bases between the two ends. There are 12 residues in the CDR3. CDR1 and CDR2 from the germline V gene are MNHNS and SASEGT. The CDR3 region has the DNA TGTGCCAGCAGTGAACTTTACGGCGCACGATTCTTT. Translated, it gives CASSELYGARFF.

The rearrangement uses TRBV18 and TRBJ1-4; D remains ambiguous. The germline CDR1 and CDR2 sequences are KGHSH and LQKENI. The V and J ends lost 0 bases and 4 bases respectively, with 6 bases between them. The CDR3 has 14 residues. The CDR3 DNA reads TGTGCCAGCTCACCACCAGGCGATAATGAAAAACTGTTTTTT. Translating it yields CASSPPGDNEKLFF.

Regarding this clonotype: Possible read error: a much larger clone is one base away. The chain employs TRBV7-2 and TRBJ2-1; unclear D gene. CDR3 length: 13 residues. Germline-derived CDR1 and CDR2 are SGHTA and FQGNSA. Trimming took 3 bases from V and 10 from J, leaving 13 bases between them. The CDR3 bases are TGTGCCAGCAGCTTCGAACTTTTTAGGGAGCAGTTCTTC. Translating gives CASSFELFREQFF. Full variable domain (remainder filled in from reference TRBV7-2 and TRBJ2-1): GAGVSQSPSNKVTEKGKDVELRCDPISGHTALYWYRQSLGQGLEFLIYFQGNSAPDKSGLPSDRFSAERTGGSVSTLTIQRTQQEDSAVYLCASSFELFREQFFGPGTRLTVL.

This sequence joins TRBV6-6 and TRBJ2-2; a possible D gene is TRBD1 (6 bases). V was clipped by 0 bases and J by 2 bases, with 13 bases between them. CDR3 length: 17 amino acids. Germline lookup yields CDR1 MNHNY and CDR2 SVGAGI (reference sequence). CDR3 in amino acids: CASSYSVDSVNTGELFF. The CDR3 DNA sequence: TGTGCCAGCAGTTACTCTGTGGACAGCGTAAACACCGGGGAGCTGTTTTTT.

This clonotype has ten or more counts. This chain's CDR3 is CASSYSPDRGSGNEQFF. DNA of the CDR3: TGTGCCAGCAGTTACTCCCCAGACCGGGGTTCTGGTAATGAGCAGTTCTTC. The V call is TRBV6-5, the J call TRBJ2-1, with a possible D match to TRBD2 (5 bases). Germline CDR1 MNHEY, CDR2 SVGAGI. Trimming removed 0 bases at V and 7 bases at J, with 19 bases between. The length of the CDR3 is 17 residues.